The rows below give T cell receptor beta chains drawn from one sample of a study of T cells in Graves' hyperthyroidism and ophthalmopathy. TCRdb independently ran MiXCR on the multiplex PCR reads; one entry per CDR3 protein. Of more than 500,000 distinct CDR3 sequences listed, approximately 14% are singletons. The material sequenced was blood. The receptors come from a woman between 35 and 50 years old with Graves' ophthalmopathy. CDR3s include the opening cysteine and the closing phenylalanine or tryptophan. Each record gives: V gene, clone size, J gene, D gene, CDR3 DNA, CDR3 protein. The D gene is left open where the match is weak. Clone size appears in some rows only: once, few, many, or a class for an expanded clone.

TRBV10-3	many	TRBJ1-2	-	TGTGCCATCACCGGGGGGGATCTGAATGGCTACACCTTC	CAITGGDLNGYTF
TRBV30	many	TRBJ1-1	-	TGTGCCTGGAGTCCCGAGAACACTGAAGCTTTCTTT	CAWSPENTEAFF
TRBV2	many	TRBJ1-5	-	TGTGCCAGCAGAGAGGGGCTGGGTAGCAATCAGCCCCAGCATTTT	CASREGLGSNQPQHF
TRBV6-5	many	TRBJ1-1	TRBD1	TGTGCCAGCAGGCGGACAGGGCTGAACACTGAAGCTTTCTTT	CASRRTGLNTEAFF
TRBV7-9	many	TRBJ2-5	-	TGTGCCAGCAGGGCAACAGAAGAGACCCAGTACTTC	CASRATEETQYF
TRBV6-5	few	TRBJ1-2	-	TGTGCCAGCAGTTACGCGGGATTCTATGGCTACACCTTC	CASSYAGFYGYTF
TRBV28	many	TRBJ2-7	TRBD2	TGTGCCAGCACCCCAATGGGCCTAGCGGGAGGATACGAGCAGTACTTC	CASTPMGLAGGYEQYF
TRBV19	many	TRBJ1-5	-	TGTGCCAGTAGTAAACAGGTACGGGGGCAGCCCCAGCATTTT	CASSKQVRGQPQHF
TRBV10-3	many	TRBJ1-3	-	TGTGCCATCAGTAGTGACAGTCGGAACACCATATATTTT	CAISSDSRNTIYF
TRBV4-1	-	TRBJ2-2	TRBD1	TGCGCCAGCAGCCCGGCCGGGACAGTAAACACCGGGGAGCTGTTTTTT	CASSPAGTVNTGELFF
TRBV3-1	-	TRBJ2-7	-	TGTGCCAGCAGCCCACGTCAGTACGGGTATCGCGATTACGAGCAGTACTTC	CASSPRQYGYRDYEQYF
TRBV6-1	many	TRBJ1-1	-	TGTGCCAGCAGTGATGAAAGGGGGGTAGCACTTGAAGCTTTCTTT	CASSDERGVALEAFF
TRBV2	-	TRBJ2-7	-	TGTGCCAGCAGTGTGGGACTCAGCTCCTACGAGCAGTACTTC	CASSVGLSSYEQYF
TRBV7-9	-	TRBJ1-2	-	TGTGCCAGCAGCCTAGGCCTGGGGTCTGACTACACCTTC	CASSLGLGSDYTF
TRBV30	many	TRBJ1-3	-	TGTGCCTGGAGTCTCGGTAGCTCTGGAAACACCATATATTTT	CAWSLGSSGNTIYF
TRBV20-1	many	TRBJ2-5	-	TGCAGTGCTAGAGATCCGCCCCCCCAAGAGACCCAGTACTTC	CSARDPPPQETQYF
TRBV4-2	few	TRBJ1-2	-	TGTGCCAGCAGCCCGGCCGGGGTAGGAGGCTACACCTTC	CASSPAGVGGYTF
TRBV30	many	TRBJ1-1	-	TGTGCCTGGAGTGTACTAGGACCTCCGAACACTGAAGCTTTCTTT	CAWSVLGPPNTEAFF
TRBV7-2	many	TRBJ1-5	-	TGTGCCAGCAGCTTAGCGGCAGGCGGGGGCAATCAGCCCCAGCATTTT	CASSLAAGGGNQPQHF
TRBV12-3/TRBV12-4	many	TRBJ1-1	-	TGTGCCAGCCGACCAGCCGGGAGGAACACTGAAGCTTTCTTT	CASRPAGRNTEAFF
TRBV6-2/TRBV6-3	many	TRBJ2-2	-	TGTGCCAGCAGTCCCATTGGACTACTCAACACCGGGGAGCTGTTTTTT	CASSPIGLLNTGELFF
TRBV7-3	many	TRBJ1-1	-	TGTGCCAGCAGCTCCCAGCCATTAGCCGAAGCTTTCTTT	CASSSQPLAEAFF